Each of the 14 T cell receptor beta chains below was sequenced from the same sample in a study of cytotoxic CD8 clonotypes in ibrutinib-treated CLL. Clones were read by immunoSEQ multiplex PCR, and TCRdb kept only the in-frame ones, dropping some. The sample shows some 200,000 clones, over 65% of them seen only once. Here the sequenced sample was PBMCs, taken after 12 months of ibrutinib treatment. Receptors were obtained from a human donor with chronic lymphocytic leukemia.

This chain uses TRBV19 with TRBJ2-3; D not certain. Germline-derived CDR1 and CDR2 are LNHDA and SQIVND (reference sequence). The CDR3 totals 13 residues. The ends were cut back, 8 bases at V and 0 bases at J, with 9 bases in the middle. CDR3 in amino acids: CASGPGSTDTQYF. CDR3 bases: TGTGCCAGTGGCCCGGGCAGCACAGATACGCAGTATTTT.

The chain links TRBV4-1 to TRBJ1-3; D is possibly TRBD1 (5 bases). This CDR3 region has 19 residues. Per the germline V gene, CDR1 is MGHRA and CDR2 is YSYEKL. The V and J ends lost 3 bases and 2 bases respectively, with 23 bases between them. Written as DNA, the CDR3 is TGCGCCAGCAGCCACATCTTGGGGCCCCCCGGTGAAACTGGAAACACCATATATTTT. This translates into CASSHILGPPGETGNTIYF.

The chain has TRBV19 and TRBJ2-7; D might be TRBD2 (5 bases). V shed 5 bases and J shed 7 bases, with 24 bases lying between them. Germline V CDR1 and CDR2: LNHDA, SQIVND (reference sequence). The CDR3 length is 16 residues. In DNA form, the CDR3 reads TGTGCCAGTAGTCCCCAGAGGGCCTCTGCTGAGCGGGAGCAGTACTTC. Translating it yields CASSPQRASAEREQYF.

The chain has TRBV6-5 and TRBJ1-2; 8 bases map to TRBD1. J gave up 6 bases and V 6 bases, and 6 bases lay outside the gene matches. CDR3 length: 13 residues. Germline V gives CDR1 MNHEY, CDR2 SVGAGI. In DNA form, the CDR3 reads TGTGCCAGCAGCGAAACAGGGGGGCATGGCTACACCTTC. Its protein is CASSETGGHGYTF.

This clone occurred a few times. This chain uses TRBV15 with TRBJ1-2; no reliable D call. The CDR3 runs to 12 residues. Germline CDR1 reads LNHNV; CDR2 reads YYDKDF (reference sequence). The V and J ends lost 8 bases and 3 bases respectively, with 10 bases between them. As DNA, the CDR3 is TGTGCCACCGAAAGCGACGACTATGGCTACACCTTC. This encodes CATESDDYGYTF.

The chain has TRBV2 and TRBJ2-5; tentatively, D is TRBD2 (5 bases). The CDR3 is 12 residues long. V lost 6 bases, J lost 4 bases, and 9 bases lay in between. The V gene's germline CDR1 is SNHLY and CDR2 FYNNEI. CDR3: CASRAEGETQYF. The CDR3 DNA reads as TGTGCCAGCAGGGCAGAGGGAGAGACCCAGTACTTC.

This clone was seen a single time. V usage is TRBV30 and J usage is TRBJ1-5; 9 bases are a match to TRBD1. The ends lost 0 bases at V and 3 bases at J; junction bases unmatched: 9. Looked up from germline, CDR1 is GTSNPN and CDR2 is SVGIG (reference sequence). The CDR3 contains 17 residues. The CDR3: CAWSVHRGLRVNQPQHF. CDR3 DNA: TGTGCCTGGAGTGTACACAGGGGGCTACGGGTCAATCAGCCCCAGCATTTT.

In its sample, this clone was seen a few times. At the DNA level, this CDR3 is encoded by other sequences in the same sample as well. The CDR3 nucleotides are TGTGCCAGTAGCCCAGGGACAGGGAATAGCAATCAGCCCCAGCATTTT. It codes for CASSPGTGNSNQPQHF. The chain uses TRBV19 and TRBJ1-5; 9 bases fit TRBD1. This CDR3 contains 16 residues. The V segment lost 6 bases and the J segment 0 bases; nucleotides outside the gene matches: 6. CDR1 and CDR2 from the germline V gene are LNHDA and SQIVND (reference sequence).

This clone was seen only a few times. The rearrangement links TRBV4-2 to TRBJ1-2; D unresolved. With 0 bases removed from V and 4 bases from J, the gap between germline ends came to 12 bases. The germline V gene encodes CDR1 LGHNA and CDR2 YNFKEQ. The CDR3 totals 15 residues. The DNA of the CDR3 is TGTGCCAGCAGCCAAGATGCTACGCCGCGCTATGGCTACACCTTC. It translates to CASSQDATPRYGYTF.

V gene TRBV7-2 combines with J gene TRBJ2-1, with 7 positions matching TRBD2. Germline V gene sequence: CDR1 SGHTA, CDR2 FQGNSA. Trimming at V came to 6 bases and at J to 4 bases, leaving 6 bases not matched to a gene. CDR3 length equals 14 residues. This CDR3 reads CASSSGLLYNEQFF. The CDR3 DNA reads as TGTGCCAGCAGTTCGGGACTACTATACAATGAGCAGTTCTTC. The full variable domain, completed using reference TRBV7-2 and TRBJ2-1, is GAGVSQSPSNKVTEKGKDVELRCDPISGHTALYWYRQSLGQGLEFLIYFQGNSAPDKSGLPSDRFSAERTGGSVSTLTIQRTQQEDSAVYLCASSSGLLYNEQFFGPGTRLTVL.

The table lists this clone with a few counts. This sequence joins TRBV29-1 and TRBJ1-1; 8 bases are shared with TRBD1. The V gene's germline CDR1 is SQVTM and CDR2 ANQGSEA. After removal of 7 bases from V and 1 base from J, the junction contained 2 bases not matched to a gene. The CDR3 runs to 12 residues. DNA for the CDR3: TGCAGCGCTGGACAGGGGAACACTGAAGCTTTCTTT. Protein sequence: CSAGQGNTEAFF.

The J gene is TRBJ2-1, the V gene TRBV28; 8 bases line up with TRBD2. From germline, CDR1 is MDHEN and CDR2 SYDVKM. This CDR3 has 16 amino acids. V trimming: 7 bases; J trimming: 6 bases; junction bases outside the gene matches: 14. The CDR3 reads CASIPNGRGIGNEQFF. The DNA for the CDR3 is TGTGCCAGCATCCCTAACGGGAGGGGGATCGGCAATGAGCAGTTCTTC.

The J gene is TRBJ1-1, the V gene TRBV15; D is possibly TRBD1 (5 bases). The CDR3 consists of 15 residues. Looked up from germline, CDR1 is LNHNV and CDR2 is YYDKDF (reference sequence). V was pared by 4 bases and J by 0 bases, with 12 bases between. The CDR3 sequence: CATSTPQGMNTEAFF. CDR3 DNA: TGTGCCACCAGCACCCCTCAGGGCATGAACACTGAAGCTTTCTTT.

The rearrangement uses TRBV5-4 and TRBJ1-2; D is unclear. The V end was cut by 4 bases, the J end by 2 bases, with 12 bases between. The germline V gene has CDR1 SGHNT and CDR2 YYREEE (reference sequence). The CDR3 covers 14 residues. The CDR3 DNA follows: TGTGCCAGCAGCGGGCTCAGTATGAACTATGGCTACACCTTC. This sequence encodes CASSGLSMNYGYTF.